The 14 T cell receptor beta chains below were found in one sample sequenced in a study of blood T cell repertoires in COVID-19 (dated by TCRdb to the early 2020s). Preparation of the library involved the immunoSEQ multiplex PCR assay. The source is immuneACCESS, and TCRdb retained only in-frame sequences with V and J called. Part of the clones is not carried over; for the studies checked, unresolved V genes explain less than half of this, and the remainder is unexplained. This sample lists a few hundred thousand clones; roughly 87% were detected once. The ten largest account for 1% of the sample. Sequencing used PBMCs or T cells enriched from blood (not recorded which). These receptors were collected from a woman in her twenties or thirties who had recovered from COVID-19.

As regards this clone: Additional DNA sequences in this sample encode the identical CDR3. The chain recombines TRBV2 with TRBJ2-5; D is undetermined. CDR1 SNHLY and CDR2 FYNNEI come from the germline V gene. CDR3 length: 12 residues. The germline V and J ends were trimmed by 7 bases and 2 bases, with 8 bases remaining between them. Written as DNA, the CDR3 is TGTGCCAGCACACGACTTCAAGAGACCCAGTACTTC. Translated, it gives CASTRLQETQYF. The entire variable domain, with the rest obtained from reference TRBV2 and TRBJ2-5, is as follows: EPEVTQTPSHQVTQMGQEVILRCVPISNHLYFYWYRQILGQKVEFLVSFYNNEISEKSEIFDDQFSVERPDGSNFTLKIRSTKLEDSAMYFCASTRLQETQYFGPGTRLLVL.

V usage is TRBV2 and J usage is TRBJ2-5, with TRBD2 matching 9 bases. V shed 3 bases, J shed 5 bases, and the junction held 7 bases outside the gene matches. Germline V gives CDR1 SNHLY, CDR2 FYNNEI. The CDR3 loop spans 15 amino acids. Written as DNA, the CDR3 is TGTGCCAGCAGTGAGCCTAGCGGGGCGGGGGAGACCCAGTACTTC. Its protein is CASSEPSGAGETQYF.

This chain connects TRBV6-1 to TRBJ2-7; D is unclear. The CDR3 is made up of 15 amino acids. Germline V gene data show CDR1 as MNHNS and CDR2 as SASEGT. Trimming shortened V by 0 bases and J by 1 base, and 10 bases separated the two germline ends. The DNA for the CDR3 is TGTGCCAGCAGTGAAGCGTGGCAGATTTCCTACGAGCAGTACTTC. It specifies CASSEAWQISYEQYF.

This chain joins TRBV6-5 and TRBJ2-5; 9 nucleotides line up with TRBD1. Germline V gives CDR1 MNHEY, CDR2 SVGAGI. This CDR3 spans 12 amino acids. The trim removed 8 bases at V and 9 bases at J, leaving 7 bases unmatched. The CDR3 DNA sequence: TGTGCCAGCCGGGACAGGGTGGGGGCCCAGTACTTC. The encoded protein is CASRDRVGAQYF.

This clone was seen a few times. The chain recombines TRBV27 with TRBJ1-6; 10 nucleotides align to TRBD1. CDR3 length: 17 residues. J gave up 7 bases and V 2 bases, and 8 bases lay outside the gene matches. The germline V gene has CDR1 MNHEY and CDR2 SMNVEV (reference sequence). DNA for the CDR3: TGTGCCAGCAGTTTAATGGTATTGGGACAGGGGAATTCACCCCTCCACTTT. This translates into CASSLMVLGQGNSPLHF.

The gene calls are TRBV19 and TRBJ1-5; D unclear. The CDR3 has 15 residues. The germline V gene has CDR1 LNHDA and CDR2 SQIVND (reference sequence). The germline V and J ends were trimmed by 5 bases and 0 bases, with 11 bases remaining between them. The CDR3 DNA reads as TGTGCCAGTAGTCCGAGTCCTAATAGCAATCAGCCCCAGCATTTT. The encoded protein is CASSPSPNSNQPQHF.

The genes are TRBV7-9 and TRBJ2-1; 10 bases align to TRBD2. The CDR3 extends over 16 amino acids. J lost 12 bases, V lost 1 base, and 12 bases had no gene match. Per germline, CDR1 SEHNR and CDR2 FQNEAQ (reference sequence). In DNA form, the CDR3 reads TGTGCCAGCAGCTTAGTAAGGGCTAGCGGGGGCCTCTCGCAGTTCTTC. This encodes CASSLVRASGGLSQFF.

The chain employs TRBV10-3 and TRBJ2-7; D might be TRBD1 (6 bases). Per the germline V gene, CDR1 is ENHRY and CDR2 is SYGVKD. Trimming stripped 4 bases from V and 7 bases from J, with 14 bases between. This CDR3 has 13 residues. Here the CDR3 reads CAISGGTFEEQYF. CDR3 nucleotides: TGTGCCATCAGTGGGGGGACATTCGAAGAGCAGTACTTC.

The chain links TRBV11-3 to TRBJ2-1; 12 bases line up with TRBD2. J gave up 9 bases and V 4 bases, and 7 bases lay outside the gene matches. CDR1 is SGHNT and CDR2 is YENEEA in the germline V gene. CDR3 length equals 15 residues. The CDR3 loop is CASSSRLAGATEQFF. The CDR3, as DNA: TGTGCCAGCAGCTCCCGACTAGCGGGGGCGACTGAGCAGTTCTTC.

This clone occurred once. The V gene is TRBV6-5, the J gene TRBJ1-1, with 8 bases aligning to TRBD1. Germline values: CDR1 MNHEY, CDR2 SVGAGI. This CDR3 is built from 16 residues. Trimming at V came to 1 base and at J to 1 base, leaving 5 bases not matched to a gene. CDR3 nucleotides: TGTGCCAGCAGTTACTTCCAGGGGGCCTGGAACACTGAAGCTTTCTTT. It codes for CASSYFQGAWNTEAFF.

V and J are TRBV5-4 and TRBJ2-5; 9 positions match TRBD2. With V trimmed by 4 bases and J by 1 base, 8 bases remained unmatched. Per germline, CDR1 SGHNT and CDR2 YYREEE (reference sequence). This CDR3 contains 16 residues. CDR3 amino acids: CASSREASGVQETQYF. The CDR3 DNA is TGTGCCAGCAGCAGGGAGGCTAGCGGGGTCCAAGAGACCCAGTACTTC.

This sequence joins TRBV4-1 and TRBJ1-1, with 11 bases that match TRBD1. The V segment lost 0 bases and the J segment 6 bases; nucleotides outside the gene matches: 6. This CDR3 is 16 amino acids long. The germline gives CDR1 MGHRA, CDR2 YSYEKL. Here the CDR3 DNA reads TGCGCCAGCAGCCAAGATCCGGGACAGGGGGGGGCTGAAGCTTTCTTT. Encoded protein: CASSQDPGQGGAEAFF.

The chain carries TRBV6-5 and TRBJ2-1; 9 bases agree with TRBD2. There are 15 residues in the CDR3. CDR1 is MNHEY and CDR2 is SVGAGI in the germline V gene. J lost 4 bases, V lost 6 bases, and 7 bases had no gene match. CDR3 loop: CASSLSGGPYNEQFF. In DNA, the CDR3 is TGTGCCAGCAGCCTTAGCGGGGGACCATACAATGAGCAGTTCTTC.

The rearrangement uses TRBV28 and TRBJ2-7; TRBD1 might be the D (7 bases). The V gene lost 5 bases and the J gene lost 2 bases, with 10 bases spanning the gap. CDR1 is MDHEN, CDR2 SYDVKM, per germline. This CDR3 is built from 13 residues. CDR3 region: CASSAGQPYEQYF. CDR3 in DNA: TGTGCCAGCAGTGCGGGACAGCCCTACGAGCAGTACTTC. The full variable domain, rest sourced from reference TRBV28 and TRBJ2-7, is DVKVTQSSRYLVKRTGEKVFLECVQDMDHENMFWYRQDPGLGLRLIYFSYDVKMKEKGDIPEGYSVSREKKERFSLILESASTNQTSMYLCASSAGQPYEQYFGPGTRLTVT.